Listed here are 3 T cell receptor beta chains from one sample, sequenced in a study of CD8 T cells in Susac syndrome. Random hexamers were used to reverse transcribe an amount of about 0.45 to 1 ug RNA. Each CDR3 protein is one row after TCRdb ran MiXCR on the immunoSEQ multiplex PCR reads. The sample has about 150,000 distinct CDR3 sequences, around 95% seen once. The sequencing sample was made of CD4+ T cells from PBMCs. The origin of the receptors is a human donor with Susac syndrome.

This chain connects TRBV3-1 to TRBJ1-2, with D maybe TRBD1 (6 bases). The V gene's germline CDR1 is LGHDT and CDR2 YNNKEL (reference sequence). V was cut by 0 bases and J by 7 bases, with 15 bases left in between. This CDR3 is 15 amino acids long. CDR3 in DNA: TGTGCCAGCAGCCAAGATCGGGCGGGGGCCGGTGGCTACACCTTC. Protein sequence: CASSQDRAGAGGYTF.

The chain employs TRBV12-3 or TRBV12-4 and TRBJ1-2; unclear D gene. The CDR3 sequence is 13 residues long. The V end was cut by 3 bases, the J end by 8 bases, with 13 bases between. CDR3 sequence: CASSLVGSIGYTF. The CDR3 DNA reads as TGTGCCAGCAGTTTGGTGGGTTCTATCGGCTACACCTTC.

The chain links TRBV9 to TRBJ2-3, with D uncertain. This CDR3 spans 14 amino acids. Deletions cut 0 bases from V and 6 bases from J, with 11 bases between. The V gene's germline CDR1 is SGDLS and CDR2 YYNGEE. The CDR3 nucleotides are TGTGCCAGCAGCGTAGTGGTCGGCTGGGATACGCAGTATTTT. Its translation is CASSVVVGWDTQYF.